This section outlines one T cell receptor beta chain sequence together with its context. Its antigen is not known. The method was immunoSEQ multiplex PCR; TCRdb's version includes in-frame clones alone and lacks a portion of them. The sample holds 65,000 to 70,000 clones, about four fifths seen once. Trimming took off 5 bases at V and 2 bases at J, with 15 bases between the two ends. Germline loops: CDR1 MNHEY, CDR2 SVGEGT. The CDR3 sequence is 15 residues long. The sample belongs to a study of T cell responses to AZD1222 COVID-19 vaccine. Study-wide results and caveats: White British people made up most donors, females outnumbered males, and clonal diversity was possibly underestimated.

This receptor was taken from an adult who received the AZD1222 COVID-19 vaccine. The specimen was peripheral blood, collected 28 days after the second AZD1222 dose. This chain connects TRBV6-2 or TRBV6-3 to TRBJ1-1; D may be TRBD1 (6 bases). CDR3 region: CASSTWSGTNTEAFF. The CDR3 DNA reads TGTGCCAGCAGTACCTGGTCCGGGACAAACACTGAAGCTTTCTTT.